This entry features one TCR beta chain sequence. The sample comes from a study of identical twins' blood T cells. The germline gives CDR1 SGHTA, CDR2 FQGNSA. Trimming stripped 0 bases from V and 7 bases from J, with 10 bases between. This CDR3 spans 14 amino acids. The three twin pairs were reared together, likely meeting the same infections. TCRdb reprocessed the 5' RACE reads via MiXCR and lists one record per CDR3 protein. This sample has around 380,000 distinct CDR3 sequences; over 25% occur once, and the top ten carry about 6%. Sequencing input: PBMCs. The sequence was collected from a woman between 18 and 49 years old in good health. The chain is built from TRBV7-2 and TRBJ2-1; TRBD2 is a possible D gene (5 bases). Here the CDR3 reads CASSLASGMNEQFF. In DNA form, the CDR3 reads TGTGCCAGCAGCTTAGCGTCGGGGATGAATGAGCAGTTCTTC.